This T cell receptor (beta chain) was recovered during a study of cytomegalovirus exposure and HLA in healthy donors. Broader study findings: TRBV6-2, TRBV6-3 and some other V segments were unresolvable in 87-base-pair reads.

Details on this clone: Its matching antigen is unknown.

Primers for the PCR totalled 60 Vbeta and 13 Jbeta. Generated by immunoSEQ multiplex PCR, the TCRdb table keeps only in-frame clones and is missing some. The table has roughly 180,000 clones, around 79% seen once. The CDR3 is 16 residues long. The germline V gene encodes CDR1 LGHNA and CDR2 YSLEER. With V trimmed by 0 bases and J by 7 bases, 8 bases remained unmatched. The receptor comes from a girl between 5 and 17 years old in good health and CMV-seropositive. Sequenced sample: PBMCs. This chain uses TRBV4-3 with TRBJ1-1; 10 positions agree with TRBD1. CDR3 bases: TGCGCCAGCAGCCAAGAGAGTATGACAGGGGGCGTTGAAGCTTTCTTT. Residues: CASSQESMTGGVEAFF.